These 26 T cell receptor beta chains share one sample of origin, sequenced in a study of Graves' ophthalmopathy and Graves' hyperthyroidism. TCR beta CDR3 amplification used RNA transcripts. Second-round multiplex PCR came after first-round RT-PCR with HTBI primers. MiXCR, applied by TCRdb to the multiplex PCR reads, yields one record per CDR3 protein. The data hold a few hundred thousand distinct CDR3 sequences, with approximately 37% observed a single time. Sequencing was done on a sample of peripheral blood or thyroid tissue (not recorded which). These receptors were obtained from an adult man with Graves' hyperthyroidism.

This clonotype was observed once. One end of the junction does not line up with germline, which may come from a read error. The chain carries TRBV2 and TRBJ1-2, with TRBD1 matching over 9 bases. CDR1 and CDR2 (germline): SNHLY, FYNNEI. This CDR3 region has 13 residues. The CDR3 nucleotides read TGTACCAGCAGCGGGACAGGGAGGGATGGCTACACCTTC. Protein product: CTSSGTGRDGYTF.

This clonotype appeared once. It may be a read error: a sequence one base away is much more abundant. Likely a read error: the CDR3 ends without its conserved phenylalanine or tryptophan. This chain joins TRBV19 and TRBJ2-2; tentative D call: TRBD2 (6 bases). Per the germline V gene, CDR1 is LNHDA and CDR2 is SQIVND (reference sequence). Trimming took 4 bases from V and 4 from J, leaving 13 bases between them. The CDR3 runs 15 residues. The CDR3: CASSTGDSGTGELFS. CDR3 DNA: TGTGCCAGTAGTACCGGGGACTCCGGCACCGGGGAGCTGTTTTCT.

The V gene is TRBV5-1, the J gene TRBJ2-5; TRBD2 might be the D (6 bases). V dropped 6 bases and J dropped 5 bases, with 26 bases sitting between them. The CDR3 extends over 17 amino acids. Germline lookup yields CDR1 SGHRS and CDR2 YFSETQ. CDR3 sequence: CASNFQTTSIVDETQYF. The CDR3 coding sequence is TGCGCCAGCAACTTTCAAACCACTAGCATTGTAGACGAGACCCAGTACTTC.

This clonotype was counted at least ten times. The chain joins TRBV6-2 or TRBV6-3 to TRBJ2-7; possibly TRBD2 for D (5 bases). This CDR3 comprises 14 residues. V lost 4 bases and J 4 bases, leaving 14 bases between the germline ends. CDR1 and CDR2 (germline): MNHEY, SVGEGT. The chain's CDR3 is CASSSGKATYEQYF. CDR3 nucleotides: TGTGCCAGCAGTTCGGGAAAGGCTACTTACGAGCAGTACTTC.

This clonotype was counted between two and nine times. J is TRBJ2-5 and V is TRBV9, with 8 nucleotides matching TRBD2. Per germline, CDR1 SGDLS and CDR2 YYNGEE. The CDR3 length is 16 residues. Losses at the gene ends were 3 bases for V and 0 bases for J; bases not matched to a gene: 7. The CDR3 sequence: CASSAAGGSYQETQYF. For the CDR3, the DNA is TGTGCCAGCAGCGCCGCGGGGGGCTCGTACCAAGAGACCCAGTACTTC.

This chain uses TRBV10-3 with TRBJ2-1, with D possibly being TRBD2 (7 bases). This CDR3 spans 17 amino acids. The V and J ends lost 5 bases and 2 bases respectively, with 19 bases between them. The germline V gene encodes CDR1 ENHRY and CDR2 SYGVKD. The DNA of the CDR3 is TGTGCCATCAGTAAAGGGGAGGGGGTGATGACCTACAATGAGCAGTTCTTC. Residues: CAISKGEGVMTYNEQFF.

The rearrangement uses TRBV6-1 and TRBJ1-1; possible D gene TRBD1, 5 bases. V gave up 5 bases and J gave up 3 bases, with 19 bases separating them. Germline V gene sequence: CDR1 MNHNS, CDR2 SASEGT. This CDR3 spans 16 amino acids. The chain's CDR3 is CASSSGRQSRDTEAFF. The CDR3 DNA sequence: TGTGCCAGCAGTTCGGGGCGACAGAGCAGGGACACTGAAGCTTTCTTT.

Points on this clonotype: At one of its ends the junction is not consistent with the germline gene, which may arise from a read error. V is TRBV11-1 and J is TRBJ2-2, with 8 bases identical to TRBD1. CDR1 and CDR2 from the germline V gene are SGHAT and FQDESV (reference sequence). The CDR3 sequence is 15 residues long. CDR3 region: CASGTGDSLTGELLF. CDR3 in DNA: TGTGCCAGCGGGACAGGTGATTCACTTACCGGGGAGCTGCTTTTT.

This clonotype occurred a few times. The CDR3 here is CASSLWGQGGNYGYTF. The CDR3, as DNA: TGTGCCAGCAGTTTATGGGGACAGGGCGGGAACTATGGCTACACCTTC. The chain recombines TRBV28 with TRBJ1-2, with 9 nucleotides matching TRBD1. The V and J ends lost 0 bases and 2 bases, in that order; junction bases with no gene match: 4. The CDR3 is 16 residues long. From germline, CDR1 is MDHEN and CDR2 SYDVKM.

In this sample, this clonotype turned up a few times. The DNA of the CDR3 is TGTGCCAGCAGTGAGGTGGGAGTAGCAGATACGCAGTATTTT. Amino acid sequence: CASSEVGVADTQYF. The chain has TRBV2 and TRBJ2-3; possibly TRBD2 for D (5 bases). This CDR3 spans 14 amino acids. Trimming removed 3 bases from V and 4 bases from J, with 11 bases in between. In germline, CDR1 is SNHLY, CDR2 FYNNEI.

A few counts support this clonotype. This sequence may be a read error, since a much larger clone differs from it by one base. The J gene is TRBJ2-7, the V gene TRBV7-9; 7 bases align to TRBD1. Germline V gene lookup returns CDR1 SEHNR and CDR2 FQNEAQ (reference sequence). The CDR3 is 15 amino acids. The CDR3 is CASSLEGAQGYGQYF. The CDR3, as DNA: TGTGCCAGCAGCTTAGAGGGGGCCCAAGGCTACGGGCAGTACTTC.

This clonotype was recorded at least ten times. The chain carries TRBV20-1 and TRBJ2-7; TRBD1 is a possible D gene (6 bases). The germline CDR1 and CDR2 sequences are DFQATT and SNEGSKA (reference sequence). Deletions cut 0 bases from V and 1 base from J, with 16 bases between. CDR3 length equals 16 residues. The CDR3 nucleotides read TGCAGTGCTAGAGATCGAAAAGCGGACAGTTCCTACGAGCAGTACTTC. This codes for CSARDRKADSSYEQYF.

This clonotype appeared many times. J is TRBJ2-5 and V is TRBV4-2; 9 bases are a match to TRBD2. The CDR3 is 15 residues long. The germline V gene encodes CDR1 LGHNA and CDR2 YNFKEQ. V shed 1 base, J shed 5 bases, and the junction held 5 bases outside the gene matches. The CDR3 DNA sequence: TGTGCCAGCAGCCAAGTTAGCGGGGGCGGGGAGACCCAGTACTTC. Amino acids: CASSQVSGGGETQYF.

This clonotype was detected ten times or more. The chain has TRBV7-2 and TRBJ2-7; the D is unclear. CDR3 size: 17 residues. Germline V CDR1 and CDR2: SGHTA, FQGNSA. The V gene lost 2 bases and the J gene lost 0 bases, with 17 bases spanning the gap. The CDR3 DNA reads as TGTGCCAGCAGCTTAACGCCTACAGACCCGCTCTCCTACGAGCAGTACTTC. This gives the protein CASSLTPTDPLSYEQYF.

This clonotype was seen a handful of times. The rearrangement uses TRBV3-1 and TRBJ1-3; TRBD1 aligns across 7 bases. Looked up from germline, CDR1 is LGHDT and CDR2 is YNNKEL (reference sequence). The CDR3 spans 16 residues. V shed 1 base, J shed 2 bases, and the junction held 5 bases outside the gene matches. CDR3 amino acids: CASSQASQGAGNTIYF. CDR3 coding DNA: TGTGCCAGCAGCCAAGCGTCCCAGGGGGCTGGAAACACCATATATTTT.

Many counts were recorded for this clonotype. The rearrangement uses TRBV5-4 and TRBJ2-2; 7 bases fit TRBD2. This CDR3 has 15 residues. Trimming at V came to 7 bases and at J to 4 bases, leaving 10 bases not matched to a gene. CDR1 is SGHNT and CDR2 is YYREEE in the germline V gene (reference sequence). The DNA of the CDR3 is TGTGCCAGCGGCCTTGGGAGGGTCGGCACCGGGGAGCTGTTTTTT. It translates to CASGLGRVGTGELFF. Filled out from reference TRBV5-4 and TRBJ2-2, the complete variable domain reads ETGVTQSPTHLIKTRGQQVTLRCSSQSGHNTVSWYQQALGQGPQFIFQYYREEENGRGNFPPRFSGLQFPNYSSELNVNALELDDSALYLCASGLGRVGTGELFFGEGSRLTVL.

The chain couples TRBV29-1 to TRBJ2-5; TRBD2 aligns across 10 bases. V dropped 1 base and J dropped 5; count of bases not matched to a gene: 7. CDR1 SQVTM and CDR2 ANQGSEA come from the germline V gene. This CDR3 has 15 amino acids. This CDR3 is CSVEATSGVGETQYF. The DNA for the CDR3 is TGCAGCGTTGAAGCCACTAGCGGGGTCGGGGAGACCCAGTACTTC.

Only a few counts were recorded for this clonotype. The chain is built from TRBV20-1 and TRBJ2-5; 10 bases align to TRBD2. After removal of 6 bases from V and 5 bases from J, the junction contained 15 bases not matched to a gene. In germline, CDR1 is DFQATT, CDR2 SNEGSKA (reference sequence). CDR3 length equals 16 residues. The CDR3 protein is CSAWLAGEGNGETQYF. The DNA of the CDR3 is TGCAGTGCCTGGCTAGCGGGAGAAGGGAATGGGGAGACCCAGTACTTC.

Turning to this clonotype: Mismatch with germline at one junction end may stem from a read error. J is TRBJ1-5 and V is TRBV20-1; no firm D call. CDR1 and CDR2 from the germline V gene are DFQATT and SNEGSKA (reference sequence). The CDR3 loop spans 17 amino acids. CDR3 region: CSARDLKRGTGNEPQHF. In nucleotides, the CDR3 is TGCAGTGCTAGAGATCTCAAGCGGGGTACGGGCAATGAGCCCCAGCATTTT.

The chain employs TRBV15 and TRBJ2-7; D is perhaps TRBD1 or TRBD2 (5 bases each). CDR3 length: 14 residues. Germline V lookup: CDR1 LNHNV, CDR2 YYDKDF (reference sequence). V was clipped by 1 base and J by 13 bases, with 20 bases between them. CDR3 region: CATSRVVTGDGNYF. In DNA, the CDR3 is TGTGCCACCAGCAGAGTCGTGACTGGGGACGGTAATTACTTC.

This sequence joins TRBV5-1 and TRBJ1-2, with 8 bases fitting TRBD1. This CDR3 is 17 amino acids long. V gave up 4 bases and J gave up 3 bases; unmatched junction bases: 14. The germline CDR1 and CDR2 sequences are SGHRS and YFSETQ. CDR3 nucleotide sequence: TGCGCCAGCAGCGCGGGGACAGGAAGGAGGATCGACTATGGCTACACCTTC. Translation gives CASSAGTGRRIDYGYTF.

This sequence joins TRBV6-1 and TRBJ1-1, with 12 bases fitting TRBD1. CDR1 and CDR2 from the germline V gene are MNHNS and SASEGT. CDR3 length: 16 amino acids. With 4 bases clipped from V and 5 bases from J, the junction kept 8 bases outside the gene matches. The CDR3 sequence: CASSARDRGPRTEAFF. As DNA, the CDR3 is TGTGCCAGCAGTGCCCGGGACAGGGGGCCGAGGACTGAAGCTTTCTTT.

The chain employs TRBV12-5 and TRBJ2-2; D is unclear. CDR1 LGHNT and CDR2 FRNRAP come from the germline V gene. Trimming stripped 0 bases from V and 0 bases from J, with 14 bases between. This CDR3 spans 18 amino acids. The CDR3 DNA follows: TGTGCTAGTGGTTTGGTACTTGGCAGGCGAACGAACACCGGGGAGCTGTTTTTT. Translated: CASGLVLGRRTNTGELFF.

This clonotype was recorded at least ten times. The chain recombines TRBV6-5 with TRBJ1-1; possible D gene TRBD1, 5 bases. Trimming cost V 2 bases and J 10 bases, with 11 bases left between them. Germline assignment: CDR1 MNHEY and CDR2 SVGAGI. This CDR3 region has 12 residues. The CDR3 region has the DNA TGTGCCAGCAGTTACGAGAAGGGGACAGCTTTCTTT. Translation gives CASSYEKGTAFF.

This clonotype was detected ten times or more. V usage is TRBV7-9 and J usage is TRBJ2-5; 9 bases map to TRBD2. Germline trimming cut 2 bases from V and 2 bases from J; bases unmatched to any gene: 3. CDR1 SEHNR and CDR2 FQNEAQ come from the germline V gene (reference sequence). The CDR3 loop spans 15 amino acids. The CDR3 reads CASSLPSGAQETQYF. The CDR3 DNA is TGTGCCAGCAGCTTACCTAGCGGGGCGCAAGAGACCCAGTACTTC.

On this clonotype: This could be a read error, since a much larger clone is one nucleotide away. The rearrangement uses TRBV14 and TRBJ1-1, with D tentatively TRBD1 (6 bases). V was clipped by 5 bases and J by 0 bases, with 10 bases between them. This CDR3 has 14 residues. Germline CDR1 reads SGHDN; CDR2 reads FVKESK. The CDR3 is CASSAGTLNTEAFF. The CDR3 DNA reads as TGTGCCAGCAGCGCCGGGACATTGAACACTGAAGCTTTCTTT.